This entry lists 9 T cell receptor beta chains sequenced from one sample in a study of T cells in Graves' hyperthyroidism and ophthalmopathy. The investigators amplified TCR beta CDR3 regions from RNA transcripts. Primed by the HTBI set, a first-round RT-PCR was run on the TCR CDR3. TCRdb re-called the multiplex PCR reads through MiXCR, storing one row per CDR3 protein. This table has nearly 750,000 distinct CDR3 sequences, roughly 32% appearing once. The source material was blood. Source of these receptors: a middle-aged woman with Graves' hyperthyroidism.

This clonotype was seen once. The chain combines TRBV7-9 with TRBJ1-2; 9 bases fit TRBD1. Germline trimming cut 5 bases from V and 1 base from J; bases unmatched to any gene: 2. Per the germline V gene, CDR1 is SEHNR and CDR2 is FQNEAQ (reference sequence). CDR3 size: 14 residues. The CDR3 loop reads CASSRTGDNYGYTF. CDR3 in DNA: TGTGCCAGCAGCCGGACAGGGGATAACTATGGCTACACCTTC.

Ten or more counts support this clonotype. In nucleotides, the CDR3 is TGTGCCAGCAGCTTAGACAGGGCGGCCACTGAAGCTTTCTTT. Amino acids: CASSLDRAATEAFF. The genes are TRBV7-8 and TRBJ1-1; possibly TRBD1 for D (6 bases). V was shortened by 1 base and J by 4 bases, with 10 bases between the two germline ends. Germline CDR1 is SGHVS and CDR2 is FQNEAQ. The CDR3 runs 14 residues.

The rearrangement joins TRBV10-3 to TRBJ2-7; D is possibly TRBD1 (6 bases). Germline lookup yields CDR1 ENHRY and CDR2 SYGVKD. There are 14 residues in the CDR3. The V gene lost 0 bases and the J gene lost 5 bases, with 11 bases spanning the gap. Written as DNA, the CDR3 is TGTGCCATCAGTGAGTCGCCAGGGGCCCACGAGCAGTACTTC. Translation: CAISESPGAHEQYF.

CDR3 DNA sequence: TGTGCCAGCCGGGACTTACAAGGCTATGGCTACACCTTC. Protein sequence: CASRDLQGYGYTF. The rearrangement links TRBV10-3 to TRBJ1-2, with D tentatively TRBD1 (5 bases). Trimming left V 10 bases short and J 4 bases short, with 16 bases between. The germline V gene encodes CDR1 ENHRY and CDR2 SYGVKD. This CDR3 comprises 13 residues.

This clonotype was picked up a small number of times. The chain is built from TRBV10-1 and TRBJ1-2; D is perhaps TRBD1 (6 bases). V lost 9 bases, J lost 8 bases, and 13 bases lay in between. The germline gives CDR1 WNHNN, CDR2 SYGVQD (reference sequence). The CDR3 covers 11 residues. CDR3 in amino acids: CARSDRRGYTF. In nucleotides, the CDR3 is TGCGCCAGATCGGACAGACGAGGCTACACCTTC.

This clonotype has a count of ten or more. The chain joins TRBV25-1 to TRBJ1-3, with 9 nucleotides matching TRBD1. Germline assignment: CDR1 MGHDK and CDR2 SYGVNS. This CDR3 has 15 residues. The ends lost 6 bases at V and 7 bases at J; junction bases unmatched: 10. DNA for the CDR3: TGTGCCAGCAGACCAAACAGGGGGCTCAGCAACACCATATATTTT. Translated: CASRPNRGLSNTIYF.

In the case of this clonotype: Relative to the germline gene, one junction end is altered; a read error may explain this. This sequence joins TRBV10-3 and TRBJ2-6; D perhaps matches TRBD1 (5 bases). Per the germline V gene, CDR1 is ENHRY and CDR2 is SYGVKD. CDR3 length: 20 residues. Here the CDR3 reads CASSYGASPRQYSGANVLTF. CDR3 nucleotides: TGTGCCAGCAGTTACGGCGCCTCCCCGAGACAGTACTCTGGGGCCAACGTCCTGACTTTC.

This clonotype was seen many times. The V gene is TRBV6-6, the J gene TRBJ1-5; D gene uncertain. V was shortened by 2 bases and J by 4 bases, with 12 bases between the two germline ends. CDR3 size: 15 residues. Looked up from germline, CDR1 is MNHNY and CDR2 is SVGAGI (reference sequence). The CDR3, as DNA: TGTGCCAGCAGTTACAGGGCCGGAGGGAATCAGCCCCAGCATTTT. Its translation: CASSYRAGGNQPQHF.

This clonotype was found a few times. A read error may explain this, as a much larger clone is one base away. V is TRBV10-3 and J is TRBJ1-2; TRBD1 agrees at 8 bases. Germline assignment: CDR1 ENHRY and CDR2 SYGVKD. Trimming cost V 1 base and J 7 bases; bases outside gene matches: 14. The CDR3 has 17 residues. The DNA of the CDR3 is TGTGCCATCAGTGAGTTCGAACCAGGGGCAGGGGGCAGTGGCTACACCTTC. Protein product: CAISEFEPGAGGSGYTF.